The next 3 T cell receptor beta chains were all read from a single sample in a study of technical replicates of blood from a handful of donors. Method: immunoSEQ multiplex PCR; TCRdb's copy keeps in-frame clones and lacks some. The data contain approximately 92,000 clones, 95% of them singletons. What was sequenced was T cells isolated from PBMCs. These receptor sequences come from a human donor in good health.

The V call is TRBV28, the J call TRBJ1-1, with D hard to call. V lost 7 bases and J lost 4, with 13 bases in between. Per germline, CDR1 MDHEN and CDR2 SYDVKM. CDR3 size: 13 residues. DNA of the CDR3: TGTGCCAGCACCCAGGCGGGCGTCACTGAAGCTTTCTTT. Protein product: CASTQAGVTEAFF. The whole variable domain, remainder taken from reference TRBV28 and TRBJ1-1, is DVKVTQSSRYLVKRTGEKVFLECVQDMDHENMFWYRQDPGLGLRLIYFSYDVKMKEKGDIPEGYSVSREKKERFSLILESASTNQTSMYLCASTQAGVTEAFFGQGTRLTVV.

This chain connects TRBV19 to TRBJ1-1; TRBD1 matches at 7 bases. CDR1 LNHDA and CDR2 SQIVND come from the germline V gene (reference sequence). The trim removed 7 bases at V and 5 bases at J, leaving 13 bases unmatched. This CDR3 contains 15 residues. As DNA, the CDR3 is TGTGCCAGTACCATGGGCAGGGGGGCGAGTACTGAAGCTTTCTTT. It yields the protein CASTMGRGASTEAFF.

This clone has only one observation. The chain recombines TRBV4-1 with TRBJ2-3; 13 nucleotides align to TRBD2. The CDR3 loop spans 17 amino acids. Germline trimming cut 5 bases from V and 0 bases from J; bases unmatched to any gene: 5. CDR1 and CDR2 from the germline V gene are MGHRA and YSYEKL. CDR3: CASSGLAGVSSTDTQYF. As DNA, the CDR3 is TGCGCCAGCAGCGGACTAGCGGGGGTCTCTAGCACAGATACGCAGTATTTT.